This T cell receptor (beta chain) was observed in a study of T-cell reconstitution after alpha-beta-depleted transplantation in children. Many counts were recorded for this clonotype. Antigen specificity is unknown. Findings and limits, study-wide: About two months after transplant, alpha-beta T cells reportedly came from several hundred expanded graft clones. There were some patients whose high TCRbeta diversity at day 60 came from surviving recipient T cells and thymic progenitors. Newly generated T cells supplied most T-cell counts and diversity one year post-transplant.

Unique molecular identifiers were used in preparing the TCRbeta library. In TCRdb, the PCR reads were re-called with MiXCR into one record per CDR3 protein. The sample includes approximately 82,000 distinct CDR3 sequences, around 18% of them seen just once. The CDR3 contains 13 residues. The germline CDR1 and CDR2 sequences are SGHVS and FQNEAQ. The V and J ends lost 7 bases and 7 bases respectively, with 17 bases between them. The starting material was PBMCs, mostly from graft donor cells, obtained 360 days after TCRalphabeta/CD19-depleted stem cell transplant. The clonotype originates from a male patient aged 2 to 10 who had a stem cell transplant for acute lymphoblastic leukemia, so the T cells may come from the graft donor. The V call is TRBV7-8, the J call TRBJ2-7; tentatively, D is TRBD2 (5 bases). CDR3 amino acids: CASTSTRESEQYF. The CDR3 nucleotides read TGTGCCAGCACCTCCACTAGAGAAAGTGAGCAGTACTTC.